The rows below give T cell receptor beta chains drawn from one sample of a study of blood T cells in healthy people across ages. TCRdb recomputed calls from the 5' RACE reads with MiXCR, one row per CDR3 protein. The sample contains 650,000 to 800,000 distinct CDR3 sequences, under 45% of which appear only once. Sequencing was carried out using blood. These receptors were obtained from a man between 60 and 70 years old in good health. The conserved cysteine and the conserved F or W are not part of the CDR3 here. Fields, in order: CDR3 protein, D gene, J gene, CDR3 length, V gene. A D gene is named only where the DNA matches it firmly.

CDR3 protein: ASSFYADFQETQY; D gene: .; J gene: TRBJ2-5; CDR3 length: 13; V gene: TRBV7-2
CDR3 protein: ASSVGAGNTDTQY; D gene: .; J gene: TRBJ2-3; CDR3 length: 13; V gene: TRBV9
CDR3 protein: ASSQDIGGGWKAF; D gene: .; J gene: TRBJ1-1; CDR3 length: 13; V gene: TRBV4-3
CDR3 protein: ASSLTEGNTGELF; D gene: .; J gene: TRBJ2-2; CDR3 length: 13; V gene: TRBV7-3
CDR3 protein: ATSREGYPYEQY; D gene: .; J gene: .; CDR3 length: 12; V gene: TRBV15
CDR3 protein: ASSNERGGPYQETQY; D gene: .; J gene: TRBJ2-5; CDR3 length: 15; V gene: TRBV21-1
CDR3 protein: ASRQGHHAYEQY; D gene: .; J gene: TRBJ2-7; CDR3 length: 12; V gene: TRBV27
CDR3 protein: ASSYRRGNYEQY; D gene: .; J gene: TRBJ2-7; CDR3 length: 12; V gene: TRBV6-5
CDR3 protein: ASRNYGANEKLF; D gene: .; J gene: TRBJ1-4; CDR3 length: 12; V gene: TRBV6-2/TRBV6-3
CDR3 protein: ASGFSGDLDQPQH; D gene: .; J gene: TRBJ1-5; CDR3 length: 13; V gene: TRBV6-6
CDR3 protein: ASSAGPEFGNEQF; D gene: .; J gene: TRBJ2-1; CDR3 length: 13; V gene: TRBV9
CDR3 protein: ASSFETNEQY; D gene: .; J gene: TRBJ2-7; CDR3 length: 10; V gene: TRBV5-6
CDR3 protein: ASSLETSGGYNEQY; D gene: TRBD2; J gene: .; CDR3 length: 14; V gene: TRBV4-3
CDR3 protein: ASSRPDRNQPQH; D gene: .; J gene: TRBJ1-5; CDR3 length: 12; V gene: TRBV6-2/TRBV6-3
CDR3 protein: ASSQGLQRNTEAF; D gene: .; J gene: TRBJ1-1; CDR3 length: 13; V gene: TRBV14
CDR3 protein: ASSQTPTIAGGQETQY; D gene: TRBD2; J gene: TRBJ2-5; CDR3 length: 16; V gene: TRBV4-1
CDR3 protein: ASTPEGVQETQY; D gene: .; J gene: TRBJ2-5; CDR3 length: 12; V gene: TRBV6-6
CDR3 protein: ASSRQKTSTDTQY; D gene: .; J gene: TRBJ2-3; CDR3 length: 13; V gene: TRBV12-3/TRBV12-4
CDR3 protein: ASSLIAGGLKDTQY; D gene: TRBD2; J gene: TRBJ2-3; CDR3 length: 14; V gene: TRBV3-1
CDR3 protein: ASSLTWTGGLGNEQY; D gene: TRBD1; J gene: TRBJ2-7; CDR3 length: 15; V gene: TRBV18
CDR3 protein: ASSSGPAGQF; D gene: .; J gene: TRBJ2-1; CDR3 length: 10; V gene: TRBV7-2
CDR3 protein: SVASQGGNGYT; D gene: TRBD1; J gene: TRBJ1-2; CDR3 length: 11; V gene: TRBV29-1
CDR3 protein: AIRDDYANEQF; D gene: .; J gene: TRBJ2-1; CDR3 length: 11; V gene: TRBV6-1
CDR3 protein: ASARGDGNYGYT; D gene: .; J gene: TRBJ1-2; CDR3 length: 12; V gene: TRBV3-1
CDR3 protein: ASSNNRPGVQETQY; D gene: .; J gene: TRBJ2-5; CDR3 length: 14; V gene: TRBV7-3
CDR3 protein: ASSPGLSMNTEAF; D gene: .; J gene: TRBJ1-1; CDR3 length: 13; V gene: TRBV7-2
CDR3 protein: SARWNQGALYEQY; D gene: TRBD1; J gene: TRBJ2-7; CDR3 length: 13; V gene: TRBV20-1
CDR3 protein: ASSYEVWDTQY; D gene: .; J gene: TRBJ2-3; CDR3 length: 11; V gene: TRBV6-2/TRBV6-3
CDR3 protein: ASSPGLAGYTDTQY; D gene: TRBD2; J gene: TRBJ2-3; CDR3 length: 14; V gene: TRBV11-2
CDR3 protein: ASSVGRDRASPLH; D gene: TRBD1; J gene: TRBJ1-6; CDR3 length: 13; V gene: TRBV9